Here is one TCR beta chain with its context. What it binds is unknown. This entry belongs to a study of response to subunit inactivated influenza vaccine. Germline V gene sequence: CDR1 GTSNPN, CDR2 SVGIG (reference sequence). Trimming pared 2 bases from V and 4 bases from J, leaving 8 bases between. There are 13 residues in the CDR3. Each CDR3 protein gets one entry after TCRdb re-called the RT-PCR reads with MiXCR. There are about 520,000 distinct CDR3 sequences in the sample; less than 7.5% occur only once, and around 13% lies in the top ten. Overall study findings and caveats: Few additional T cells are recruited per seasonal influenza vaccination, authors suggested.

Material: PBMCs from blood, obtained 23 months after vaccination. The TCR originated in a man aged 45 to 75 who received an inactivated influenza vaccine. The V and J genes are TRBV30 and TRBJ2-2; no definite D call. The CDR3 bases are TGTGCCTGGAGTCTAAGTGGCACCGGGGAGCTGTTTTTT. Translation gives CAWSLSGTGELFF.